The 29 T cell receptor beta chains below were found in one sample sequenced in a study of blood T cells in healthy people across ages. The use of a sample-barcoded 5' primer and a J-beta primer mix characterized a second PCR of roughly 7 to 11 cycles. In TCRdb, the 5' RACE reads were re-called with MiXCR into one record per CDR3 protein. The sample carries 600,000 to 1,000,000 distinct CDR3 sequences, nearly 60% recorded once. The source material was blood. Source of these receptors: a man aged 25 to 40 in good health.

The chain employs TRBV20-1 and TRBJ2-1; 8 bases are shared with TRBD2. The CDR3 contains 18 residues. CDR1 and CDR2 from the germline V gene are DFQATT and SNEGSKA (reference sequence). J lost 4 bases, V lost 3 bases, and 17 bases had no gene match. This CDR3 is CSASKIPKAGDPYNEQFF. The CDR3 DNA reads TGCAGTGCTAGTAAAATACCCAAAGCGGGAGACCCGTACAATGAGCAGTTCTTC.

V gene TRBV6-2 or TRBV6-3 combines with J gene TRBJ1-6; 7 nucleotides align to TRBD1. Germline values: CDR1 MNHEY, CDR2 SVGEGT. The CDR3 contains 17 residues. With 2 bases clipped from V and 7 bases from J, the junction kept 11 bases outside the gene matches. In nucleotides, the CDR3 is TGTGCCAGCAGTTACCCTACCGGGACAGAGCTAAATTCACCCCTCCACTTT. Amino acids: CASSYPTGTELNSPLHF.

The chain is built from TRBV7-2 and TRBJ1-2; possible D gene TRBD1, 6 bases. V was shortened by 2 bases and J by 9 bases, with 19 bases between the two germline ends. Germline values: CDR1 SGHTA, CDR2 FQGNSA. The length of the CDR3 is 15 residues. The CDR3 region is CASSLSPGDRQSYTF. The CDR3 bases are TGTGCCAGCAGCTTAAGCCCAGGGGATAGGCAGAGCTACACCTTC.

The rearrangement links TRBV15 to TRBJ1-6; D perhaps matches TRBD1 (5 bases). V was shortened by 5 bases and J by 7 bases, with 9 bases between the two germline ends. The CDR3 spans 13 residues. CDR1 is LNHNV and CDR2 is YYDKDF in the germline V gene (reference sequence). In nucleotides, the CDR3 is TGTGCCACCAGCCGGGGCGGAAATTCACCCCTCCACTTT. It yields the protein CATSRGGNSPLHF.

The chain joins TRBV5-1 to TRBJ2-5; 8 bases align to TRBD2. This CDR3 contains 15 residues. Trimming at V came to 2 bases and at J to 5 bases, leaving 8 bases not matched to a gene. The germline V gene has CDR1 SGHRS and CDR2 YFSETQ. The CDR3, as DNA: TGCGCCAGCAGCTTTCATCCGGGGGGGCAGGAGACCCAGTACTTC. This codes for CASSFHPGGQETQYF.

V is TRBV29-1 and J is TRBJ1-2; D remains ambiguous. V lost 3 bases and J 4 bases, leaving 18 bases between the germline ends. This CDR3 region has 15 residues. Germline CDR1 reads SQVTM; CDR2 reads ANQGSEA. The CDR3 DNA is TGCAGCGTTGAGGGTGCAGTGTGGAGATCCTATGGCTACACCTTC. Its protein product is CSVEGAVWRSYGYTF.

For the CDR3, the DNA is TGTGCTAGTGGTCCCTATGCGGGGGCAATCTCTGGGGCCAACGTCCTGACTTTC. It is translated as CASGPYAGAISGANVLTF. The rearrangement joins TRBV12-5 to TRBJ2-6, with a tentative D call TRBD2 (7 bases). The germline V gene has CDR1 LGHNT and CDR2 FRNRAP. V shed 5 bases and J shed 0 bases, with 17 bases lying between them. This CDR3 is 18 amino acids long. Full variable domain (outside the CDR3, taken from reference TRBV12-5 and TRBJ2-6): DARVTQTPRHKVTEMGQEVTMRCQPILGHNTVFWYRQTMMQGLELLAYFRNRAPLDDSGMPKDRFSAEMPDATLATLKIQPSEPRDSAVYFCASGPYAGAISGANVLTFGAGSRLTVL.

The chain links TRBV6-1 to TRBJ2-7; D is unclear. The CDR3 consists of 12 residues. V was trimmed by 10 bases and J by 1 base, leaving 11 bases between them. The germline gives CDR1 MNHNS, CDR2 SASEGT. CDR3 amino acids: CATLQLSYEQYF. The DNA for the CDR3 is TGTGCCACCTTGCAGCTATCCTACGAGCAGTACTTC.

V and J are TRBV2 and TRBJ2-4, with 13 bases matching TRBD2. The J call could be wrong; TRBJ2-7 is a better fit for the DNA end. The CDR3 is made up of 15 amino acids. Germline-derived CDR1 and CDR2 are SNHLY and FYNNEI. For the CDR3, the DNA is TGTGCCAGCAGCGGGGGGACTAGCGGGGCCTACGAGCAGTACTTC. Its protein product is CASSGGTSGAYEQYF.

The genes are TRBV3-1 and TRBJ2-5, with 7 bases identical to TRBD2. This CDR3 is built from 16 residues. Germline assignment: CDR1 LGHDT and CDR2 YNNKEL (reference sequence). V gave up 1 base and J gave up 4 bases; unmatched junction bases: 9. CDR3 region: CASSQVGGGVRETQYF. CDR3 sequence (DNA): TGTGCCAGCAGCCAAGTCGGCGGGGGTGTGAGAGAGACCCAGTACTTC.

The chain recombines TRBV24-1 with TRBJ2-1; D is unresolved. Germline V gene data show CDR1 as KGHDR and CDR2 as SFDVKD. The ends were cut back, 5 bases at V and 6 bases at J, with 7 bases in the middle. The CDR3 loop spans 12 amino acids. For the CDR3, the DNA is TGTGCCACCAGTGGAGGCCTCAATGAGCAGTTCTTC. Residues: CATSGGLNEQFF.

The chain employs TRBV6-2 or TRBV6-3 and TRBJ1-2; perhaps TRBD1 as D (5 bases). This CDR3 has 11 residues. The germline V and J ends were trimmed by 5 bases and 13 bases, with 14 bases remaining between them. Germline loops: CDR1 MNHEY, CDR2 SVGEGT. CDR3 loop: CASSQKDRATF. CDR3 sequence (DNA): TGTGCCAGCAGTCAAAAAGACAGAGCCACCTTC.

The chain has TRBV20-1 and TRBJ1-2; D not resolved. This CDR3 spans 15 amino acids. V was cut by 3 bases and J by 2 bases, with 16 bases left in between. Per germline, CDR1 DFQATT and CDR2 SNEGSKA (reference sequence). CDR3 sequence reads: CSARSLEILNYGYTF. CDR3 DNA sequence: TGCAGTGCTAGGTCGTTAGAGATACTGAACTATGGCTACACCTTC.

Regarding this clonotype: This sequence may be a read error, since a much larger clone differs from it by one base. The chain joins TRBV7-2 to TRBJ2-7, with TRBD1 matching 7 bases. Germline lookup yields CDR1 SGHTA and CDR2 FQGNSA. This CDR3 is built from 15 residues. The CDR3 is CVSSLEGTVSYEQYF. CDR3 DNA: TGTGTCAGCAGCTTAGAAGGGACAGTCTCCTACGAGCAGTACTTC.

The chain couples TRBV6-2 or TRBV6-3 to TRBJ2-5; perhaps TRBD1 as D (6 bases). Looked up from germline, CDR1 is MNHEY and CDR2 is SVGEGT. This CDR3 has 14 amino acids. V was trimmed by 8 bases and J by 2 bases, leaving 15 bases between them. The CDR3 is CASQPRDKQETQYF. The DNA of the CDR3 is TGTGCCAGCCAACCCCGGGACAAACAAGAGACCCAGTACTTC.

V usage is TRBV10-1 and J usage is TRBJ2-5; no firm D call. The CDR3 loop spans 13 amino acids. Trimming took off 0 bases at V and 9 bases at J, with 11 bases between the two ends. Germline CDR1 WNHNN, CDR2 SYGVQD (reference sequence). DNA of the CDR3: TGCGCCAGCAGTGAGTCTGGGTTTGGGTCCCAGTACTTC. Its translation is CASSESGFGSQYF.

In this sample, this clonotype turned up once. The rearrangement links TRBV3-1 to TRBJ2-5; weak D call: TRBD2 (5 bases). The J call may be wrong; the DNA end is better matched by TRBJ2-7. CDR1 is LGHDT and CDR2 is YNNKEL in the germline V gene (reference sequence). This CDR3 is 14 amino acids long. CDR3 loop: CASSLGLSSGEQYF. The CDR3 nucleotides are TGTGCCAGCAGCCTAGGACTGAGCTCGGGCGAGCAGTACTTC.

The sample holds many counts of this clonotype. This chain connects TRBV5-6 to TRBJ2-6; 11 bases match TRBD2. The CDR3 sequence is 17 residues long. J lost 0 bases, V lost 4 bases, and 3 bases had no gene match. Germline V CDR1 and CDR2: SGHDT, YYEEEE. CDR3 nucleotide sequence: TGTGCCAGCAGCCCGGGACTAGCGGTCTCTGGGGCCAACGTCCTGACTTTC. Translation: CASSPGLAVSGANVLTF.

The chain recombines TRBV7-2 with TRBJ1-2; 7 bases match TRBD1. Per germline, CDR1 SGHTA and CDR2 FQGNSA. The CDR3 spans 14 residues. V trimming: 5 bases; J trimming: 8 bases; junction bases outside the gene matches: 11. The CDR3 nucleotides are TGTGCCAGCAGCCTTGACAGGGAGGGGTTGGGCTACACCTTC. Its translation: CASSLDREGLGYTF.

The V and J genes are TRBV7-9 and TRBJ2-3, with TRBD1 matching over 7 bases. The CDR3 is made up of 14 amino acids. The junction had 5 bases not matched to a gene; V was cut back by 6 bases and J by 2 bases. Germline CDR1 reads SEHNR; CDR2 reads FQNEAQ (reference sequence). The CDR3 loop is CASREQGPTDTQYF. As DNA, the CDR3 is TGTGCCAGCAGGGAACAGGGGCCCACAGATACGCAGTATTTT.

V usage is TRBV7-6 and J usage is TRBJ2-7, with 7 bases lining up with TRBD1. Germline trimming cut 5 bases from V and 3 bases from J; bases unmatched to any gene: 16. Germline loops: CDR1 SGHVS, CDR2 FNYEAQ. This CDR3 region has 17 residues. The CDR3 sequence: CASSLDAGTVPNYEQYF. CDR3 sequence (DNA): TGTGCCAGCAGCCTAGATGCCGGGACAGTCCCCAACTACGAGCAGTACTTC.

This clonotype was counted only a few times. CDR3 DNA sequence: TGCGCCAGCGGGACAGGGGCAGATACGCAGTATTTT. This gives the protein CASGTGADTQYF. The chain carries TRBV10-1 and TRBJ2-3; 10 bases match TRBD1. This CDR3 is built from 12 residues. CDR1 and CDR2 from the germline V gene are WNHNN and SYGVQD (reference sequence). Trimming at V came to 8 bases and at J to 4 bases, leaving 0 bases not matched to a gene.

The genes are TRBV5-1 and TRBJ2-7; 9 positions match TRBD1. Germline CDR1 is SGHRS and CDR2 is YFSETQ. V was pared by 3 bases and J by 4 bases, with 5 bases of the junction left unmatched. The CDR3 spans 14 residues. This chain's CDR3 is CASSWGTGKYEQYF. In DNA form, the CDR3 reads TGCGCCAGCAGCTGGGGGACAGGGAAATACGAGCAGTACTTC.

The chain couples TRBV4-2 to TRBJ1-1; D gene ambiguous. With 0 bases removed from V and 1 base from J, the gap between germline ends came to 15 bases. This CDR3 has 17 residues. Looked up from germline, CDR1 is LGHNA and CDR2 is YNFKEQ. CDR3 in amino acids: CASSQESSTPGNTEAFF. The DNA for the CDR3 is TGTGCCAGCAGCCAAGAAAGTAGTACCCCGGGGAACACTGAAGCTTTCTTT.

Remarks on this clonotype: At one end the junction does not follow the germline gene, possibly because of a read error. The chain couples TRBV3-1 to TRBJ2-3, with 9 nucleotides matching TRBD2. The CDR3 runs to 19 residues. CDR1 LGHDT and CDR2 YNNKEL come from the germline V gene (reference sequence). The CDR3 bases are TGTGCCAGCAACCAAGACCCGCTACTAGGGACTAGCAGCACAGATACGCAGTATTTT. Amino acids: CASNQDPLLGTSSTDTQYF.

This clonotype was detected only a few times. The chain recombines TRBV20-1 with TRBJ2-3, with 10 bases fitting TRBD2. This CDR3 contains 14 residues. CDR1 and CDR2 (germline): DFQATT, SNEGSKA (reference sequence). V shed 2 bases, J shed 4 bases, and the junction held 3 bases outside the gene matches. CDR3 DNA: TGCAGTGCTAGAAGCGGGAGGGGGCCAGATACGCAGTATTTT. This translates into CSARSGRGPDTQYF.

The chain links TRBV6-6 to TRBJ2-1; 10 nucleotides align to TRBD2. This CDR3 comprises 16 residues. Trimming cost V 5 bases and J 0 bases; bases outside gene matches: 4. Germline CDR1 reads MNHNY; CDR2 reads SVGAGI (reference sequence). In DNA, the CDR3 is TGTGCCAGCAGTCTCAGCGGGGGGGCCTCCTACAATGAGCAGTTCTTC. Protein product: CASSLSGGASYNEQFF.

The V gene is TRBV7-2, the J gene TRBJ1-3, with a weak D call TRBD1 (6 bases). Germline V CDR1 and CDR2: SGHTA, FQGNSA. V dropped 5 bases and J dropped 2 bases, with 7 bases sitting between them. This CDR3 is 13 amino acids long. CDR3 loop: CASSRTAGNTIYF. The CDR3 DNA sequence: TGTGCCAGCAGCAGGACAGCTGGAAACACCATATATTTT.

The V call is TRBV15, the J call TRBJ2-5; a possible D gene is TRBD1 (5 bases). There are 15 residues in the CDR3. Between the trimmed V and J ends, which lost 3 bases and 9 bases, there was a span of 20 bases. Germline values: CDR1 LNHNV, CDR2 YYDKDF (reference sequence). The CDR3 DNA reads TGTGCCACCAGCAGGGACACCTACCAAAAATCGGCCCAGTACTTC. Translating it yields CATSRDTYQKSAQYF.